A selection of T cell receptor beta chains follows, all from one sample in a study of cytomegalovirus exposure and HLA in healthy donors. The table came from immunoSEQ multiplex PCR; TCRdb's copy has only in-frame clones and leaves some out. The repertoire includes about 190,000 clones, around 80% of them detected once, and 2.4% sits in the top ten. Sequencing was carried out using PBMCs. These receptors came from a male donor in good health and CMV-seronegative. Each CDR3 is given without its conserved first and last residue.

>TRBJ1-1|TRBV28
ASSSPLTGLNTEAF
>TRBJ1-3|TRBV5-1
ASSSQGITGNTIY
>TRBJ1-6|TRBV28
AAQGAPTYNSPLH
>TRBJ2-7|TRBV4-3
ASSLPAGFYREQY
>TRBJ2-3|TRBV29-1
SVEGGPTSTDTQY
>TRBJ2-3|TRBV4-1
ASSRGDTQY
>TRBJ1-6|TRBV27
ASSFYGQGRANSPLH
>TRBJ2-2|TRBV6-4
ASKADSTNTGELF
>TRBJ2-5|TRBV10-3
AISDAFLGETQY
>TRBJ1-5|TRBV19
ASSYSLDQPQH
>TRBJ2-6|TRBV15
ATNRVGGSGANVLT
>TRBJ2-5|TRBV25-1
ASTPGQIGETQY
>TRBJ2-2|TRBV7-9
ASSHGGAGELF
>TRBJ2-2|TRBV15
ATSRAGSTGELF
>TRBJ2-7|TRBV5-1
ASSLRGGSSGSEQY
>TRBJ2-7|TRBV2
ASRTWGSGYYEQY
>TRBJ2-7|TRBV18
ASSAGTGVYYEQY
>TRBJ2-3|TRBV19
ASREGRGLTDTQY
>TRBJ2-5|TRBV5-4
ASSTTGSETQY
>TRBJ2-2|TRBV4-2
ASSQEPGTNTGELF
>TRBJ2-1|TRBV5-6
ASSEGPSSYNEQF
>TRBJ2-2|TRBV27
ASSSRTSGSRGTGELF
>TRBJ1-2|TRBV19
ASSNLQRDRGHGYT
>TRBJ2-7|TRBV5-8
ASSRTDWLTEQY
>TRBJ1-4|TRBV7-8
ASSWGQVGEKLF
>TRBJ2-7|TRBV6-5
ASSYRRESYEQY
>TRBJ1-2|TRBV14
ASSRSQPNYGYT
>TRBJ2-7|TRBV13
ASSLTGLAYEQY